Included here is one T cell receptor beta chain sequence, with context. The data were obtained in a study of T-cell reconstitution after alpha-beta-depleted transplantation in children. TCRbeta library preparation incorporated unique molecular identifiers. MiXCR was run by TCRdb on the PCR reads, yielding one entry per CDR3 protein. The table records some 240,000 distinct CDR3 sequences, around 13% of them present only once. There are 16 residues in the CDR3. CDR1 and CDR2 (germline): KGHSH, LQKENI. J was trimmed by 2 bases and V by 5 bases; bases with no gene match: 9. The chain uses TRBV18 and TRBJ1-3; 7 bases align to TRBD1. The clonotype comes from a human donor who donated a stem cell graft to a child with acute lymphoblastic leukemia. The source was PBMCs from the stem cell graft donor, collected from the stem cell graft. The CDR3 here is CASSSDRRGAGNTIYF. The CDR3 coding sequence is TGTGCCAGCTCATCGGACAGGAGAGGGGCTGGAAACACCATATATTTT.